The 25 T cell receptor beta chains given below trace back to one sample, sequenced in a study of cytomegalovirus exposure and HLA in healthy donors. The study ran its PCR with 60 Vbeta and 13 Jbeta primers. Using immunoSEQ multiplex PCR, the repertoire was profiled, and TCRdb retains in-frame clones only, with some absent. The data show tens of thousands of clones, around 82% seen once. The sequencing sample was made of PBMCs. The receptors originated from a woman under 30 in good health and CMV-seropositive.

This chain uses TRBV30 with TRBJ2-7; TRBD1 might be the D (5 bases). V was trimmed by 4 bases and J by 0 bases, leaving 7 bases between them. This CDR3 is built from 12 residues. Germline V gene sequence: CDR1 GTSNPN, CDR2 SVGIG (reference sequence). The CDR3 is CAWTGRSYEQYF. As DNA, the CDR3 is TGTGCCTGGACAGGGCGCTCCTACGAGCAGTACTTC.

CDR3 amino acids: CASSSPTDGGGLPETQYF. In nucleotides, the CDR3 is TGTGCCAGCAGTTCCCCCACCGACGGCGGGGGGCTCCCGGAGACCCAGTACTTC. The rearrangement joins TRBV28 to TRBJ2-5, with 8 bases fitting TRBD2. V was pared by 4 bases and J by 5 bases, with 18 bases of the junction left unmatched. This CDR3 spans 18 amino acids. Per the germline V gene, CDR1 is MDHEN and CDR2 is SYDVKM.

CDR3 sequence reads: CASSLRLAGYNEQFF. CDR3 DNA: TGTGCCAGCAGTTTGAGGCTAGCGGGATACAATGAGCAGTTCTTC. The chain links TRBV6-5 to TRBJ2-1; 9 bases align to TRBD2. The CDR3 spans 15 residues. CDR1 is MNHEY, CDR2 SVGAGI, per germline. V lost 4 bases and J lost 4; bases outside the gene matches: 5.

V usage is TRBV10-2 and J usage is TRBJ1-2; D perhaps matches TRBD1 (6 bases). CDR1 and CDR2 (germline): WSHSY, SAAADI. The V and J ends lost 7 bases and 6 bases respectively, with 21 bases between them. This CDR3 comprises 15 residues. The CDR3 loop is CASIRRAGAVHGYTF. In nucleotides, the CDR3 is TGCGCCAGCATCCGTCGAGCGGGGGCGGTACATGGCTACACCTTC.

The V call is TRBV4-2, the J call TRBJ2-5; 11 bases align to TRBD2. Germline CDR1 LGHNA, CDR2 YNFKEQ. Trimming cost V 4 bases and J 3 bases; bases outside gene matches: 4. This CDR3 region has 15 residues. The CDR3 loop is CASSLSSGGKETQYF. DNA for the CDR3: TGTGCCAGCAGCCTATCTAGCGGGGGGAAAGAGACCCAGTACTTC.

The chain uses TRBV6-4 and TRBJ2-1; 10 bases map to TRBD1. The CDR3 has 16 residues. V was pared by 3 bases and J by 7 bases, with 9 bases of the junction left unmatched. Germline values: CDR1 MRHNA, CDR2 SNTAGT. The CDR3 DNA follows: TGTGCCAGCAGTGAACAAAGCGGACAGGGGGGGAATGAGCAGTTCTTC. This translates into CASSEQSGQGGNEQFF.

The chain combines TRBV7-9 with TRBJ2-1, with D tentatively TRBD1 (5 bases). The CDR3 is 17 amino acids. V was clipped by 5 bases and J by 4 bases, with 21 bases between them. Germline CDR1 is SEHNR and CDR2 is FQNEAQ (reference sequence). The CDR3 nucleotides read TGTGCCAGCAGCCCCGCCCGCTCCGTCCGACAGTACAATGAGCAGTTCTTC. It translates to CASSPARSVRQYNEQFF.

This chain connects TRBV7-9 to TRBJ2-7; 9 nucleotides line up with TRBD1. Germline CDR1 SEHNR, CDR2 FQNEAQ (reference sequence). The CDR3 length is 14 residues. After removal of 4 bases from V and 6 bases from J, the junction contained 7 bases not matched to a gene. CDR3 loop: CASSSRDRVREQYF. The CDR3 DNA sequence: TGTGCCAGCAGCTCCCGGGACAGGGTGCGCGAGCAGTACTTC.

The genes are TRBV4-3 and TRBJ2-7; 7 bases agree with TRBD2. This CDR3 has 15 residues. The V segment lost 0 bases and the J segment 4 bases; nucleotides outside the gene matches: 6. Germline assignment: CDR1 LGHNA and CDR2 YSLEER. This chain's CDR3 is CASSQESRGSYEQYF. The CDR3 nucleotides read TGCGCCAGCAGCCAAGAGTCTCGCGGGAGTTACGAGCAGTACTTC.

The J gene is TRBJ2-4, the V gene TRBV25-1, with D possibly matching TRBD1 (5 bases). V lost 3 bases and J 8 bases, leaving 11 bases between the germline ends. In germline, CDR1 is MGHDK, CDR2 SYGVNS. This CDR3 comprises 13 residues. The CDR3 DNA reads as TGTGCCAGCAGTGAGGCGGACACCGACATTCAGTACTTC. Translation: CASSEADTDIQYF.

As for this clone: The junction differs from germline at one of its ends, possibly a read error. CDR3 nucleotide sequence: TGTTCCAGCAGCTTAGGGGGGGGGCCCCAGCATTTT. Its protein product is CSSSLGGGPQHF. The chain employs TRBV7-9 and TRBJ1-5; D is possibly TRBD1 (6 bases). This CDR3 is built from 12 residues. From germline, CDR1 is SEHNR and CDR2 FQNEAQ (reference sequence).

The V gene is TRBV29-1, the J gene TRBJ2-5; D might be TRBD1 (6 bases). V lost 4 bases and J 4 bases, leaving 7 bases between the germline ends. The CDR3 contains 11 residues. Germline V gene sequence: CDR1 SQVTM, CDR2 ANQGSEA. The CDR3 protein is CSVGRGETQYF. The CDR3, as DNA: TGCAGCGTTGGCAGGGGAGAGACCCAGTACTTC.

The rearrangement links TRBV4-2 to TRBJ2-3; a weak D match, TRBD2 (5 bases). The germline gives CDR1 LGHNA, CDR2 YNFKEQ. Between the trimmed V and J ends, which lost 1 base and 4 bases, there was a span of 15 bases. This CDR3 spans 16 amino acids. The CDR3: CASSQGGAVGADTQYF. CDR3 bases: TGTGCCAGCAGCCAAGGGGGAGCGGTTGGGGCAGATACGCAGTATTTT.

The chain employs TRBV4-3 and TRBJ1-2; D remains unclear. There are 15 residues in the CDR3. CDR1 is LGHNA, CDR2 YSLEER, per germline. V was pared by 1 base and J by 4 bases, with 13 bases between. The CDR3 region is CASSQVRQVSYGYTF. CDR3 in DNA: TGCGCCAGCAGCCAAGTCAGGCAAGTCTCCTATGGCTACACCTTC.

CDR3 residues: CASSFQTSGRGTDTQYF. The CDR3 DNA sequence: TGTGCCAGCAGCTTTCAGACTAGCGGGAGAGGCACAGATACGCAGTATTTT. This chain joins TRBV7-2 and TRBJ2-3; 12 bases align to TRBD2. The trim removed 3 bases at V and 1 base at J, leaving 5 bases unmatched. The CDR3 totals 17 residues. Germline assignment: CDR1 SGHTA and CDR2 FQGNSA.

V is TRBV7-8 and J is TRBJ1-5; unclear D gene. Germline V gives CDR1 SGHVS, CDR2 FQNEAQ. The CDR3 is made up of 15 amino acids. Trimming took 1 base from V and 6 from J, leaving 13 bases between them. CDR3 coding DNA: TGTGCCAGCAGCTTAGAGGCAATGACGGGTCAGCCCCAGCATTTT. Translating gives CASSLEAMTGQPQHF.

The chain couples TRBV9 to TRBJ2-3; 15 positions match TRBD2. The CDR3 covers 22 residues. Germline CDR1 SGDLS, CDR2 YYNGEE. V gave up 0 bases and J gave up 0 bases; unmatched junction bases: 14. Here the CDR3 reads CASSVDPPGRTSGRASTDTQYF. Here the CDR3 DNA reads TGTGCCAGCAGCGTAGACCCGCCTGGGAGGACTAGCGGGAGGGCCAGCACAGATACGCAGTATTTT.

As to this clone: One junction end does not reproduce the germline sequence, and a read error may be involved. This chain links TRBV7-7 with TRBJ2-3; D unresolved. CDR3 length: 15 residues. Per the germline V gene, CDR1 is SSHAT and CDR2 is FNYEAQ (reference sequence). The CDR3 sequence is CASSPGVLSTDTQYF. CDR3 nucleotides: TGTGCTAGCAGCCCCGGAGTATTGAGCACAGATACGCAGTATTTT. Full variable domain (outside the CDR3, taken from reference TRBV7-7 and TRBJ2-3): GAGVSQSPRYKVTKRGQDVTLRCDPISSHATLYWYQQALGQGPEFLTYFNYEAQPDKSGLPSDRFSAERPEGSISTLTIQRTEQRDSAMYRCASSPGVLSTDTQYFGPGTRLTVL.

The CDR3 sequence: CASSSISWGQGKLDTQYF. In DNA, the CDR3 is TGTGCCAGCAGTTCCATAAGTTGGGGACAGGGGAAGTTAGATACGCAGTATTTT. This rearrangement joins TRBV27 to TRBJ2-3; 10 bases align to TRBD1. Trimming removed 4 bases from V and 5 bases from J; junction bases left unmatched: 15. CDR1 and CDR2 from the germline V gene are MNHEY and SMNVEV (reference sequence). This CDR3 contains 18 residues.

The chain carries TRBV7-9 and TRBJ1-2; 7 bases match TRBD1. CDR1 is SEHNR, CDR2 FQNEAQ, per germline (reference sequence). The junction had 11 bases not matched to a gene; V was cut back by 5 bases and J by 8 bases. This CDR3 has 14 residues. This CDR3 is CASSQDDRVRGYTF. The CDR3 region has the DNA TGTGCCAGCAGCCAAGATGACAGGGTCAGGGGCTACACCTTC. Drawing the rest from reference TRBV7-9 and TRBJ1-2, the complete variable domain is DTGVSQNPRHKITKRGQNVTFRCDPISEHNRLYWYRQTLGQGPEFLTYFQNEAQLEKSRLLSDRFSAERPKGSFSTLEIQRTEQGDSAMYLCASSQDDRVRGYTFGSGTRLTVV.

The chain uses TRBV11-2 and TRBJ2-7; 10 nucleotides line up with TRBD2. The CDR3 spans 15 residues. The germline CDR1 and CDR2 sequences are SGHAT and FQNNGV. V was clipped by 4 bases and J by 7 bases; unmatched bases: 10. The CDR3, as DNA: TGTGCCAGCAGCTGGACTAGCGGCCATTTGAGGGAGCAGTACTTC. This sequence encodes CASSWTSGHLREQYF.

The chain combines TRBV5-8 with TRBJ2-7; 8 nucleotides align to TRBD2. Germline trimming cut 0 bases from V and 7 bases from J; bases unmatched to any gene: 3. CDR3 length: 13 amino acids. Per the germline V gene, CDR1 is SGHTS and CDR2 is YDEGEE. The CDR3 nucleotides read TGTGCCAGCAGCTTGGGTAGCGGGGTTGAGCAGTACTTC. It codes for CASSLGSGVEQYF.

The chain combines TRBV18 with TRBJ2-1, with D perhaps matching TRBD1 (6 bases). Trimming stripped 0 bases from V and 8 bases from J, with 11 bases between. The CDR3 extends over 14 amino acids. Germline CDR1 and CDR2: KGHSH and LQKENI. The CDR3 nucleotides are TGTGCCAGCTCACCACCGGGACAACGCGATGAGCAGTTCTTC. It specifies CASSPPGQRDEQFF.

This rearrangement joins TRBV14 to TRBJ1-4; 10 nucleotides line up with TRBD1. After removal of 4 bases from V and 5 bases from J, the junction contained 1 base not matched to a gene. This CDR3 is built from 14 residues. Germline V gene sequence: CDR1 SGHDN, CDR2 FVKESK. The CDR3 region is CASSLTGGNEKLFF. The CDR3 DNA follows: TGTGCCAGCAGCCTGACAGGGGGCAATGAAAAACTGTTTTTT.

This rearrangement joins TRBV10-3 to TRBJ2-7; TRBD2 matches 10 bases. V shed 2 bases and J 3 bases; nucleotides not matched to a gene: 4. The length of the CDR3 is 15 residues. Germline CDR1 is ENHRY and CDR2 is SYGVKD. DNA for the CDR3: TGTGCCATCAGTGAGGCTCCTAGCGGGAGCTACGAGCAGTACTTC. Translation: CAISEAPSGSYEQYF.